Shown below are 9 T cell receptor beta chains from a single sample sequenced in a study of blood T cell repertoires in COVID-19. Generated by immunoSEQ multiplex PCR, the TCRdb table keeps only in-frame clones and is missing some. The data contain 130,000 to 150,000 clones, around four fifths of them singletons. Sequenced input: peripheral blood. These receptors all stem from a human donor in a cohort sampled during active COVID-19.

The V call is TRBV3-1 (or the pseudogene TRBV3-2), the J call TRBJ1-4; 9 bases line up with TRBD1. CDR3 size: 15 residues. Trimming took 3 bases from V and 5 from J; bases not matched to a gene: 4. Germline V gene data show CDR1 as LGHDT and CDR2 as YNNKEL (reference sequence). The CDR3 region is CASSHLQGANEKLFF. Here the CDR3 DNA reads TGTGCCAGCAGCCACCTACAGGGGGCGAATGAAAAACTGTTTTTT.

The V gene is TRBV27, the J gene TRBJ1-1; the D gene is possibly TRBD1 (6 bases). The CDR3 covers 14 residues. Germline V gene sequence: CDR1 MNHEY, CDR2 SMNVEV (reference sequence). V was trimmed by 7 bases and J by 4 bases, leaving 16 bases between them. Written as DNA, the CDR3 is TGTGCCAGCACTCGAGGGGGGGCGGTCACTGAAGCTTTCTTT. This codes for CASTRGGAVTEAFF.

The V and J genes are TRBV30 and TRBJ1-1; 8 bases match TRBD1. The germline gives CDR1 GTSNPN, CDR2 SVGIG (reference sequence). The J segment lost 0 bases and the V segment lost 0 bases, leaving 3 bases of the junction unmatched. The CDR3 runs to 15 residues. CDR3 bases: TGTGCCTGGAGTGTACGGACAGGGATGAACACTGAAGCTTTCTTT. Translation gives CAWSVRTGMNTEAFF.

CDR3 sequence (DNA): TGTGCCAGCTCAGGGGACAGGGTCGACTATGGCTACACCTTC. It codes for CASSGDRVDYGYTF. V usage is TRBV18 and J usage is TRBJ1-2, with 9 nucleotides matching TRBD1. The J segment lost 3 bases and the V segment lost 5 bases, leaving 4 bases of the junction unmatched. Germline loops: CDR1 KGHSH, CDR2 LQKENI. The CDR3 sequence is 14 residues long.

This chain connects TRBV12-5 to TRBJ2-5, with TRBD2 matching over 10 bases. CDR1 is LGHNT and CDR2 is FRNRAP in the germline V gene. This CDR3 is 14 amino acids long. Trimming cost V 6 bases and J 3 bases; bases outside gene matches: 4. The chain's CDR3 is CASGPTSGEETQYF. The CDR3 region has the DNA TGTGCTAGTGGACCCACTAGCGGGGAAGAGACCCAGTACTTC.

The V gene is TRBV7-9, the J gene TRBJ1-1, with 7 bases fitting TRBD1. Germline V gene data show CDR1 as SEHNR and CDR2 as FQNEAQ (reference sequence). This CDR3 comprises 14 residues. V lost 4 bases, J lost 8 bases, and 10 bases stayed unmatched. Written as DNA, the CDR3 is TGTGCCAGCAGCTCGACCGAAACAGGGGCAGAAGCTTTCTTT. It specifies CASSSTETGAEAFF.

The V gene is TRBV1, the J gene TRBJ2-1; no DNA check was done on the table's D call, TRBD2. TRBV1 constitutes a pseudogene. The CDR3 has 19 amino acids. CDR3 sequence reads: CTSSQDSLLGGRSYNEQFF. DNA for the CDR3: TGCACCAGCAGCCAAGACTCTCTGCTGGGGGGTCGGTCCTACAATGAGCAGTTCTTC.

Of note for this clone: At the DNA level, this CDR3 is encoded by other sequences in the same sample as well. The genes are TRBV19 and TRBJ1-2; a weak D match, TRBD1 (6 bases). Germline V CDR1 and CDR2: LNHDA, SQIVND (reference sequence). Trimming removed 3 bases from V and 4 bases from J, with 12 bases in between. CDR3 length equals 14 residues. The CDR3: CASSIPGVGYGYTF. The CDR3 DNA follows: TGTGCCAGTAGTATTCCAGGGGTGGGCTATGGCTACACCTTC.

This sequence joins TRBV18 and TRBJ2-7; 8 nucleotides line up with TRBD2. CDR1 and CDR2 from the germline V gene are KGHSH and LQKENI. The V segment lost 0 bases and the J segment 0 bases; nucleotides outside the gene matches: 7. There are 17 residues in the CDR3. CDR3 DNA: TGTGCCAGCTCACCACCGGGGATAGCGGGGACCTCCTACGAGCAGTACTTC. This codes for CASSPPGIAGTSYEQYF.